A single sample is the source of the 17 T cell receptor beta chains below, sequenced in a study of cytomegalovirus exposure and HLA in healthy donors. Sequencing used immunoSEQ multiplex PCR; TCRdb keeps in-frame clones, though not all of them. The repertoire holds about 250,000 clones, with 87% as singletons. The sequencing sample was made of PBMCs. The receptor source for this set is a man in his late teens or twenties in good health and CMV-seropositive.

The rearrangement uses TRBV6-1 and TRBJ1-4, with 8 nucleotides matching TRBD1. The CDR3 has 15 amino acids. V lost 4 bases, J lost 5 bases, and 6 bases stayed unmatched. Germline assignment: CDR1 MNHNS and CDR2 SASEGT. For the CDR3, the DNA is TGTGCCAGCAGTGTGGGACAGGCAGGCAATGAAAAACTGTTTTTT. Translated, it gives CASSVGQAGNEKLFF.

This clone showed up just once. The chain is built from TRBV6-5 and TRBJ2-1, with D perhaps TRBD2 (6 bases). V gave up 5 bases and J gave up 6 bases, with 17 bases separating them. Germline V gene sequence: CDR1 MNHEY, CDR2 SVGAGI. This CDR3 is 15 amino acids long. Here the CDR3 DNA reads TGTGCCAGCAGTCAACTAGCAGTTTTCACCAATGAGCAGTTCTTC. Translating gives CASSQLAVFTNEQFF.

The rearrangement links TRBV2 to TRBJ2-4; D is perhaps TRBD2 (5 bases). Germline CDR1 is SNHLY and CDR2 is FYNNEI. The V and J ends lost 4 bases and 5 bases respectively, with 9 bases between them. The CDR3 is made up of 13 amino acids. In DNA form, the CDR3 reads TGTGCCAGCAGTGTCTGGCGGGAAAACATTCAGTACTTC. As protein: CASSVWRENIQYF.

V is TRBV7-9 and J is TRBJ1-2; D possibly corresponds to TRBD1 (5 bases). The CDR3 totals 14 residues. Deletions cut 6 bases from V and 0 bases from J, with 11 bases between. Germline loops: CDR1 SEHNR, CDR2 FQNEAQ (reference sequence). CDR3 DNA: TGTGCCAGCAGACAGGACGAGTCTAACTATGGCTACACCTTC. It translates to CASRQDESNYGYTF.

The gene calls are TRBV19 and TRBJ1-5, with no clear D. This CDR3 is built from 15 residues. The germline CDR1 and CDR2 sequences are LNHDA and SQIVND (reference sequence). V was trimmed by 6 bases and J by 0 bases, leaving 12 bases between them. The CDR3: CASSPAGYSNQPQHF. The CDR3 region has the DNA TGTGCCAGTAGCCCTGCGGGTTATAGCAATCAGCCCCAGCATTTT. Supplemented by reference TRBV19 and TRBJ1-5, the full variable domain reads DGGITQSPKYLFRKEGQNVTLSCEQNLNHDAMYWYRQDPGQGLRLIYYSQIVNDFQKGDIAEGYSVSREKKESFPLTVTSAQKNPTAFYLCASSPAGYSNQPQHFGDGTRLSIL.

This clone is a singleton in its sample. The CDR3: CASSLVRGEQFF. Written as DNA, the CDR3 is TGTGCCAGCAGTTTAGTTAGGGGAGAGCAGTTCTTC. This chain connects TRBV28 to TRBJ2-1; a possible D gene is TRBD1 (5 bases). Germline values: CDR1 MDHEN, CDR2 SYDVKM. The CDR3 is 12 residues long. The V end was cut by 2 bases, the J end by 10 bases, with 9 bases between.

This clone was picked up a small number of times. The V call is TRBV5-1, the J call TRBJ2-5; D might be TRBD1 (5 bases). Trimming stripped 4 bases from V and 5 bases from J, with 18 bases between. The CDR3 contains 15 residues. Germline-derived CDR1 and CDR2 are SGHRS and YFSETQ. The CDR3 region is CASSPEGAPGETQYF. The CDR3 DNA reads as TGCGCCAGCAGCCCGGAAGGGGCCCCAGGGGAGACCCAGTACTTC.

V usage is TRBV7-3 and J usage is TRBJ2-2, with a weak D call TRBD2 (5 bases). Germline lookup yields CDR1 SGHTA and CDR2 FQGTGA. V lost 4 bases and J 1 base, leaving 13 bases between the germline ends. The CDR3 runs to 16 residues. This CDR3 is CASSSLGSGNTGELFF. The DNA for the CDR3 is TGTGCCAGCAGCTCCCTGGGGAGCGGGAACACCGGGGAGCTGTTTTTT. Full variable domain (remainder filled in from reference TRBV7-3 and TRBJ2-2): GAGVSQTPSNKVTEKGKYVELRCDPISGHTALYWYRQSLGQGPEFLIYFQGTGAADDSGLPNDRFFAVRPEGSVSTLKIQRTERGDSAVYLCASSSLGSGNTGELFFGEGSRLTVL.

The chain is built from TRBV6-1 and TRBJ1-5, with D perhaps matching TRBD1 (6 bases). With 2 bases removed from V and 8 bases from J, the gap between germline ends came to 19 bases. The V gene's germline CDR1 is MNHNS and CDR2 SASEGT. The CDR3 consists of 16 residues. The CDR3 nucleotides read TGTGCCAGCAGTGAAACGGGGGGCGGGATCGGGGAGCCCCAGCATTTT. Residues: CASSETGGGIGEPQHF.

J is TRBJ2-1 and V is TRBV10-1; 13 bases are shared with TRBD2. The CDR3 is 16 amino acids. The germline V gene has CDR1 WNHNN and CDR2 SYGVQD (reference sequence). Trimming took 10 bases from V and 8 from J; bases not matched to a gene: 14. As DNA, the CDR3 is TGCGCCACCTGGTCCCCGGGACTAGCGGGAAGGTATGAGCAGTTCTTC. Its translation: CATWSPGLAGRYEQFF.

This clone was seen more than once but under ten times. The CDR3 loop is CASSTEGAGETQYF. CDR3 coding DNA: TGCGCCAGCAGCACTGAGGGGGCAGGGGAGACCCAGTACTTC. This chain connects TRBV5-1 to TRBJ2-5, with TRBD1 identical over 7 bases. CDR3 length equals 14 residues. V gave up 4 bases and J gave up 5 bases; unmatched junction bases: 8. CDR1 and CDR2 from the germline V gene are SGHRS and YFSETQ.

V gene TRBV4-3 combines with J gene TRBJ2-2, with 7 bases lining up with TRBD2. The CDR3 loop spans 15 amino acids. Germline CDR1 reads LGHNA; CDR2 reads YSLEER. V trimming: 2 bases; J trimming: 4 bases; junction bases outside the gene matches: 4. The DNA for the CDR3 is TGCGCCAGCAGCCAACTAGCGGTAACCACCGGGGAGCTGTTTTTT. This gives the protein CASSQLAVTTGELFF.

V gene TRBV6-6 combines with J gene TRBJ2-3, with 10 nucleotides matching TRBD1. The length of the CDR3 is 16 residues. CDR1 and CDR2 from the germline V gene are MNHNY and SVGAGI (reference sequence). Germline trimming cut 0 bases from V and 2 bases from J; bases unmatched to any gene: 2. CDR3 residues: CASSYSRQGATDTQYF. The CDR3, as DNA: TGTGCCAGCAGTTACTCCAGACAGGGGGCCACAGATACGCAGTATTTT.

The chain uses TRBV9 and TRBJ2-7; D not certain. V was clipped by 4 bases and J by 0 bases, with 11 bases between them. The germline CDR1 and CDR2 sequences are SGDLS and YYNGEE. This CDR3 is 14 amino acids long. The CDR3 reads CASSKTPASYEQYF. DNA of the CDR3: TGTGCCAGCAGCAAGACCCCCGCCTCCTACGAGCAGTACTTC.

The gene calls are TRBV6-5 and TRBJ1-2, with 10 bases matching TRBD1. CDR1 MNHEY and CDR2 SVGAGI come from the germline V gene. The CDR3 extends over 13 amino acids. V was pared by 6 bases and J by 6 bases, with 4 bases of the junction left unmatched. The CDR3 loop is CASSRDRGHGYTF. The DNA for the CDR3 is TGTGCCAGCAGCCGAGACAGGGGGCATGGCTACACCTTC.

This clone was observed a single time. The chain employs TRBV13 and TRBJ2-5; 10 nucleotides line up with TRBD1. Trimming removed 3 bases from V and 4 bases from J; junction bases left unmatched: 2. CDR3 size: 14 residues. Germline-derived CDR1 and CDR2 are PRHDT and FYEKMQ (reference sequence). The CDR3 DNA is TGTGCCAGCAGCTTTAGGACAGGGGGAGAGACCCAGTACTTC. Its translation is CASSFRTGGETQYF.

V usage is TRBV27 and J usage is TRBJ2-5, with D tentatively TRBD2 (5 bases). V lost 4 bases and J 3 bases, leaving 9 bases between the germline ends. The V gene's germline CDR1 is MNHEY and CDR2 SMNVEV (reference sequence). CDR3 length: 13 amino acids. CDR3: CASSSGMEETQYF. The CDR3, as DNA: TGTGCCAGCAGTTCCGGGATGGAAGAGACCCAGTACTTC.